This T cell receptor (beta chain) was identified in a study of shared clonotypes between healthy human individuals. About the study: Donors, aged 18 to 49, were two women and a few men. The study, taken as a whole, reports: In general, naive subsets displayed greater estimated richness than memory subsets did.

On this clone itself: Its specificity is not known.

Cells designated naive CD8 were CD45RO-negative and were positively selected for CCR7, with terminally differentiated effector memory CD45RA+ cells excluded. Germline-derived CDR1 and CDR2 are MNHEY and SMNVEV (reference sequence). The V and J ends lost 7 bases and 3 bases, in that order; junction bases with no gene match: 10. The CDR3 runs 15 residues. Only in-frame clones appear in the TCRdb table, and some are missing; sequencing was by immunoSEQ multiplex PCR. The sample has about 550,000 clones, about 95% seen once. The sequenced sample was naive CD8+ T cells sorted from blood. The TCR was taken from a woman younger than 45 in good health. This rearrangement joins TRBV27 to TRBJ2-7; 9 positions match TRBD2. In DNA form, the CDR3 reads TGTGCCAGCACCCAAGTGGTTAGCGGGAGCTACGAGCAGTACTTC. Its protein is CASTQVVSGSYEQYF.